This TCR beta chain was found in a study of beta chain features in type 1 diabetes. Findings and caveats of the study: Moderately but significantly shorter TCRB CDR3s were found in Type 1 diabetes patients in all four CD4+ subsets.

All of the isolated RNA was reverse transcribed, so expressed TCRB transcripts were sequenced. The repertoire was sequenced with immunoSEQ multiplex PCR; TCRdb's copy has only in-frame clones and lacks some. The table lists 970,000 or so clones, around a sixth of them singletons, with 0.02% to 0.025% in the top ten. Heparinised blood was drawn once per donor, averaging roughly 110 mL. Based on CD45RO/CCR7/CD25/CD127/CD95/CD27, CD4+ regulatory, stem cell-like memory, naive and central memory cells were sorted. A word on this clone: Its target is not known.

CDR3 length: 16 amino acids. V lost 1 base and J 0 bases, leaving 10 bases between the germline ends. In germline, CDR1 is SGHTA, CDR2 FQGNSA. The rearrangement joins TRBV7-2 to TRBJ1-3; D gene uncertain. The receptor's source is a woman younger than 30 in good health. Sequencing was done on a sample of naive CD4+ T cells from blood. This CDR3 is CASSLVQLSSGNTIYF. In DNA, the CDR3 is TGTGCCAGCAGCTTAGTACAGCTAAGCTCTGGAAACACCATATATTTT.